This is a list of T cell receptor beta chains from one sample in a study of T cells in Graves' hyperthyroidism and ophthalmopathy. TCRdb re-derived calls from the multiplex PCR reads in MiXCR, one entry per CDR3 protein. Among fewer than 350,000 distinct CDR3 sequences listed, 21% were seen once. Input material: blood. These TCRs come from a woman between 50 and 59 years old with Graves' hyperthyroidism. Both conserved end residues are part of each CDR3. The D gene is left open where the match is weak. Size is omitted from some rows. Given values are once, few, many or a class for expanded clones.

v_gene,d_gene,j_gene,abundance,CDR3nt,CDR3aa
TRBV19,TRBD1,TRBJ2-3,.,TGTGCCAGTAGTATCGGACAGGGCGACACAGATACGCAGTATTTT,CASSIGQGDTDTQYF
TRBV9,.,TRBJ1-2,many,TGTGCCAGCAGCCCTTCGGGGACGGACCGCTATGGCTACACCTTC,CASSPSGTDRYGYTF
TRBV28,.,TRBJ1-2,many,TGTGCCAGCAGTTTGGCACCTCCTGAGGCTGGCTACACCTTC,CASSLAPPEAGYTF
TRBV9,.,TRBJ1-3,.,TGTGCCAGCAGCGTATCAGACTCTGGAAACACCATATATTTT,CASSVSDSGNTIYF
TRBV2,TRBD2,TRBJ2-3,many,TGTGCCAGCAGTGGCGGGGGGGCCGCGACAGATACGCAGTATTTT,CASSGGGAATDTQYF
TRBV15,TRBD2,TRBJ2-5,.,TGTGCCACCAGCAGAGCATCACCTAGCGGGAGAGCTCCCCGCGGGGAGACCCAGTACTTC,CATSRASPSGRAPRGETQYF
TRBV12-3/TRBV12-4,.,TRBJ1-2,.,TGTGCCAGCAGTTACATACCACAGGGAGGGTATGGCTACACCTTC,CASSYIPQGGYGYTF
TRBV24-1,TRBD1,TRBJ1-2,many,TGTGCCACCAGTGATTTGGGGTCGACAGGGAGCAGCGGCTACACCTTC,CATSDLGSTGSSGYTF
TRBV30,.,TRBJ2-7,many,TGTGCCTGGCGTCAGGACATCTACGAGCAGTACTTC,CAWRQDIYEQYF
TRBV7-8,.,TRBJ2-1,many,TGTGCCAGCAGCTTAGTGTGGCGTCCATCCTACAATGAGCAGTTCTTC,CASSLVWRPSYNEQFF
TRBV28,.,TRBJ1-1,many,TGTGCCAGCAGTTTAATGGGTCAAGCTTTCTTT,CASSLMGQAFF
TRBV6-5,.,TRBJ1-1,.,TGTGCCAGCAGTTACCGACAGAACACTGAAGCTTTCTTT,CASSYRQNTEAFF
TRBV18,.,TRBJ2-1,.,TGTGCCAGCTCCCCGGGTCTTAATAACAATGAGCAGTTCTTC,CASSPGLNNNEQFF
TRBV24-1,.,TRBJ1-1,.,TGTGCCACCAGCGCTGACTCTTTGAACACTGAAGCTTTCTTT,CATSADSLNTEAFF
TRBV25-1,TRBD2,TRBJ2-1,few,TGTGCCAGCAGTGACGGACTAGCGGGAGTTTTGAATGAGCAGTTCTTC,CASSDGLAGVLNEQFF
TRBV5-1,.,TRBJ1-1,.,TGCACCAGCAGCCTAAGTGGGGCGAACACTGAAGCTTTCTTT,CTSSLSGANTEAFF
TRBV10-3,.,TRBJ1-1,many,TGTGCCATCAGTGATGGGGGACAGAACACTGAAGCTTTCTTT,CAISDGGQNTEAFF
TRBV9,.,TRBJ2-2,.,TGTGCCAGCAGCGTAGGTCGAGGGTCGGGCCCCGGGGGGCTGTTTTTT,CASSVGRGSGPGGLFF
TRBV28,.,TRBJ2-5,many,TGTGCCAGCAGTCTCTTCGGAATTGGGGCAGAGACCCAGTACTTC,CASSLFGIGAETQYF
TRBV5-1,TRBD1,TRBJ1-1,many,TGCGCCAGCAGCTTCCGGGACAGGAACACTGAAGCTTTCTTT,CASSFRDRNTEAFF
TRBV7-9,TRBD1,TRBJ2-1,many,TGTGCCAGCAGCTTAGCGCAGAGGACAGGGGGCGAACATGAGCAGTTCTTC,CASSLAQRTGGEHEQFF
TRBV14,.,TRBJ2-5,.,TGTGCCAGCAGCCAAGACGTTCGGGCCCAGTACTTC,CASSQDVRAQYF
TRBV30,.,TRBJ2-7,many,TGTGCCTGGAGGGCGGACCGTCTGACAGCTGACGAGCAGTACTTC,CAWRADRLTADEQYF
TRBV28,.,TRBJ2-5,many,TGTGCCAGCAGTCCGACGGTTTCTCAAGAGACCCAGTACTTC,CASSPTVSQETQYF
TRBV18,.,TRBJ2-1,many,TGTGCCAGCTCACGAACAGGGTCTTCCTACAATGAGCAGTTCTTC,CASSRTGSSYNEQFF
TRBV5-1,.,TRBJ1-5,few,TGCGCCAGCAGCTTGGCCTTCGGACAGCCCCAGCATTTT,CASSLAFGQPQHF
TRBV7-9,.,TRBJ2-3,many,TGTGCCAGCAGCCCACAGGCGCCCTTCGGAAATACGCAGTATTTT,CASSPQAPFGNTQYF
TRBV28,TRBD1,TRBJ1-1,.,TGTGCCAGCAGTTTTGGGGACAGGGGGACTGAAGCTTTCTTT,CASSFGDRGTEAFF
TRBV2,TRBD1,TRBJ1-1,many,TGTGCCAGCAGGGCAGGGGGGACTGAAGCTTTCTTT,CASRAGGTEAFF
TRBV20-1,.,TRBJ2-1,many,TGCAGTGCTAGGCAGACCTACAATGAGCAGTTCTTC,CSARQTYNEQFF
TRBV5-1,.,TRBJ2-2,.,TGCGCCAGCAGCCCGTCGACAGTCACCGGGGAGCTGTTTTTT,CASSPSTVTGELFF
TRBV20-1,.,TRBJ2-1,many,TGCAGTGCTAGTTTCCCCAATGAGCAGTTCTTC,CSASFPNEQFF
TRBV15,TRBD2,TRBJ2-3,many,TGTGCCACCAGCGGTTTAGCGGGGGGGAGCGGAGATACGCAGTATTTT,CATSGLAGGSGDTQYF
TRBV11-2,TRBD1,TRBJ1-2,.,TGTGCCAGCAGCTCTGAACAGGGGGAAGTCAGTTATGGCTACACCTTC,CASSSEQGEVSYGYTF
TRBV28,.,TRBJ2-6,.,TGTGCCAGCAGTTTAGGGGGGATCTCTGGGGCCAACGTCCTGACTTTC,CASSLGGISGANVLTF
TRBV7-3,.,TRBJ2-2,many,TGTGCCAGCAGCTTAGGGGGGCAAGCCACCGGGGAGCTGTTTTTT,CASSLGGQATGELFF
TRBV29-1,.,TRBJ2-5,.,TGCAGCGTTCCCGGCGGCAGCCAAGAGACCCAGTACTTC,CSVPGGSQETQYF
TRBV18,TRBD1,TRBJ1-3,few,TGTGCCAGCTCACCACCCCGGGACAGGGCTGGAAACACCATATATTTT,CASSPPRDRAGNTIYF
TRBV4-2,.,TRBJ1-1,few,TGTGCCAGCAGCCAAGCAGGATCGAACACTGAAGCTTTCTTT,CASSQAGSNTEAFF
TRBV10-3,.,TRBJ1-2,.,TGTGCCATCAGTGAGTCTGACACACTAGCTAACTATGGCTACACCTTC,CAISESDTLANYGYTF
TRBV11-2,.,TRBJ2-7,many,TGTGCCAGCAGCTTAGGCCGGATGAGGGGGAGGGAGCAGTACTTC,CASSLGRMRGREQYF
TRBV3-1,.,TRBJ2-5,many,TGTGCCAGCAGCCAAGATGCGGAGACCCAGTACTTC,CASSQDAETQYF
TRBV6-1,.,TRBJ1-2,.,TGTGCCAGCAGTAGGGGGTTTGGCTACACCTTC,CASSRGFGYTF
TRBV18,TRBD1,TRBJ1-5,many,TGTGCCAGCTCACCACGACAGGGGGGAGGGAGTCAGCCCCAGCATTTT,CASSPRQGGGSQPQHF
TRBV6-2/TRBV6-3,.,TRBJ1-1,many,TGTGCCAGCAGTTACGACATATATCCGAAGACTGAAGCTTTCTTT,CASSYDIYPKTEAFF
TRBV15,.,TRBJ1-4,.,TGTGCCACCAGCAGAGAGCCACTGCTAGCAGCCGCTAATGAAAAACTGTTTTTT,CATSREPLLAAANEKLFF